Listed here are 3 T cell receptor beta chains from one sample, sequenced in a study of T cells after yellow fever vaccination. A single record per CDR3 protein comes from TCRdb applying MiXCR to the 5' RACE reads. The sample carries more than 90,000 distinct CDR3 sequences, around 8% recorded once. This specimen was CD8+ T cells sorted from PBMCs, taken 45 days after the yellow fever booster vaccination. The receptors come from a man aged 25 to 40 who received the YFV17D yellow fever vaccine.

The chain employs TRBV29-1 and TRBJ1-1, with D hard to call. This CDR3 has 11 residues. V lost 7 bases to trimming and J lost 0 bases, with 6 bases between them. Germline V gene sequence: CDR1 SQVTM, CDR2 ANQGSEA. CDR3 amino acids: CSAAVNTEAFF. CDR3 nucleotide sequence: TGCAGCGCCGCAGTGAACACTGAAGCTTTCTTT.

To note about this clonotype: One junction end does not reproduce the germline sequence, and a read error may be involved. V and J are TRBV20-1 and TRBJ2-5; either TRBD1 or TRBD2 may supply D (7 bases each). Per the germline V gene, CDR1 is DFQATT and CDR2 is SNEGSKA (reference sequence). This CDR3 spans 15 amino acids. The CDR3 is CSARDSEPGGDRANF. Here the CDR3 DNA reads TGCAGTGCTAGAGATTCTGAACCGGGGGGCGACAGGGCCAACTTC.

At least ten counts were recorded for this clonotype. The chain employs TRBV4-2 and TRBJ2-1; a weak D match, TRBD1 (7 bases). This CDR3 spans 17 amino acids. V lost 0 bases to trimming and J lost 7 bases, with 19 bases between them. Germline assignment: CDR1 LGHNA and CDR2 YNFKEQ. The CDR3: CASSQEGVIAGGNEQFF. As DNA, the CDR3 is TGTGCCAGCAGCCAAGAAGGAGTGATAGCAGGGGGGAATGAGCAGTTCTTC.